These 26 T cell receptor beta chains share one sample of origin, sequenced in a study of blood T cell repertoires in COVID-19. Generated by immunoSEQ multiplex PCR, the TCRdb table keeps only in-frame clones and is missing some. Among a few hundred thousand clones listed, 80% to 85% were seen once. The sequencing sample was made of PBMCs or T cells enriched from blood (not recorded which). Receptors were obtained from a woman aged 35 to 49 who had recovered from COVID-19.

The CDR3 sequence: CASSLYILAGVGEQFF. The CDR3 nucleotides are TGCGCCAGCAGCTTGTATATCCTAGCGGGAGTCGGAGAGCAGTTCTTC. The chain carries TRBV5-1 and TRBJ2-1, with 10 bases lining up with TRBD2. Germline V gene data show CDR1 as SGHRS and CDR2 as YFSETQ. Trimming took 1 base from V and 10 from J; bases not matched to a gene: 11. The CDR3 length is 16 residues. The full variable domain, completed using reference TRBV5-1 and TRBJ2-1, is KAGVTQTPRYLIKTRGQQVTLSCSPISGHRSVSWYQQTPGQGLQFLFEYFSETQRNKGNFPGRFSGRQFSNSRSEMNVSTLELGDSALYLCASSLYILAGVGEQFFGPGTRLTVL.

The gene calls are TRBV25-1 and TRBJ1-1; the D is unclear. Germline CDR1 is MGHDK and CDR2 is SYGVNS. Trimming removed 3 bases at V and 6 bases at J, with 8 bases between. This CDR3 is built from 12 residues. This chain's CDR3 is CASSERSSEAFF. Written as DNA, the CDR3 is TGTGCCAGCAGTGAGCGGAGCTCTGAAGCTTTCTTT.

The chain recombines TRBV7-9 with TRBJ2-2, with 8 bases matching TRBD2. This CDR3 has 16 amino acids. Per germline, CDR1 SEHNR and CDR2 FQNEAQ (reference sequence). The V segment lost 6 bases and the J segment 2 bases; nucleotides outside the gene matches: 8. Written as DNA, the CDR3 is TGTGCCAGCAGTCGTACTAGCGGACCTAACACCGGGGAGCTGTTTTTT. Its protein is CASSRTSGPNTGELFF.

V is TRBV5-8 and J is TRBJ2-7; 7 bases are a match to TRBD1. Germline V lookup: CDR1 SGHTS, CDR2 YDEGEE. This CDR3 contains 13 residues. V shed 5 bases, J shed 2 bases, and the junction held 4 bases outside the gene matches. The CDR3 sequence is CASSPDRTYEQYF. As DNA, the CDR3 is TGTGCCAGCAGTCCGGACAGGACCTACGAGCAGTACTTC.

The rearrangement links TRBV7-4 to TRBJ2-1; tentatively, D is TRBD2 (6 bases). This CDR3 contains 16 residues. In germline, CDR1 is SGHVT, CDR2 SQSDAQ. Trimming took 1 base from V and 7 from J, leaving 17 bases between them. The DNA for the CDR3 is TGTGCCAGCAGCTTAGTGGGGGACTCCCAAGCGAATGAGCAGTTCTTC. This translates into CASSLVGDSQANEQFF.

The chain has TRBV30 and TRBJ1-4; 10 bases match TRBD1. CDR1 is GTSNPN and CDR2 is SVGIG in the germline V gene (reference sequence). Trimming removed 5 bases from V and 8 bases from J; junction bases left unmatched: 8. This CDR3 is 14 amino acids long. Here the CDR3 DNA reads TGTGCCTGGGCACCGGGACAGGGGAACGAAAAACTGTTTTTT. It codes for CAWAPGQGNEKLFF.

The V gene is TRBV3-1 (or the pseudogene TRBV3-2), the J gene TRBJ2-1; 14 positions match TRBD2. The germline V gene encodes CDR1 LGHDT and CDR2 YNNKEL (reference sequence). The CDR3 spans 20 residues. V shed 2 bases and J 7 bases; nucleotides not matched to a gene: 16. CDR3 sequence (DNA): TGTGCCAGCAGCCAACCGGGACTAGCGGGAGCCTGGGGGTTTGGGAATGAGCAGTTCTTC. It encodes CASSQPGLAGAWGFGNEQFF.

The CDR3 protein is CASSPPQGRDTQYF. The CDR3, as DNA: TGTGCCAGCTCACCACCCCAGGGTCGGGATACGCAGTATTTT. J is TRBJ2-3 and V is TRBV18; weak D call: TRBD1 (5 bases). With 0 bases removed from V and 6 bases from J, the gap between germline ends came to 10 bases. The V gene's germline CDR1 is KGHSH and CDR2 LQKENI. The CDR3 totals 14 residues.

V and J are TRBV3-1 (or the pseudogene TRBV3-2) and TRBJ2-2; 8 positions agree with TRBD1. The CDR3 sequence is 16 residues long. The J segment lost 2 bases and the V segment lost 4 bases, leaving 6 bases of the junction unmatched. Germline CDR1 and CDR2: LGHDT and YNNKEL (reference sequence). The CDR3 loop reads CASSLETGGNTGELFF. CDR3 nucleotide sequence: TGTGCCAGCAGCCTAGAAACAGGGGGTAACACCGGGGAGCTGTTTTTT.

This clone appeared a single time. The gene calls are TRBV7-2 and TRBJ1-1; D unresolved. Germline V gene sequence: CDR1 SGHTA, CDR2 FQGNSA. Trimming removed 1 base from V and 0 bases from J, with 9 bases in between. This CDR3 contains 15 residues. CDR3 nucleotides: TGTGCCAGCAGCTTAGGTCCCGGTTTGAACACTGAAGCTTTCTTT. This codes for CASSLGPGLNTEAFF.

CDR3 in amino acids: CASSPGTSGRYYNEQFF. The CDR3 DNA is TGCGCCAGCAGCCCAGGGACTAGCGGGAGATATTACAATGAGCAGTTCTTC. V and J are TRBV5-1 and TRBJ2-1; 14 bases fit TRBD2. The V gene end was trimmed by 4 bases and the J gene end by 4 bases; junction bases not matched to a gene: 7. The CDR3 is made up of 17 amino acids. Germline lookup yields CDR1 SGHRS and CDR2 YFSETQ. The variable domain in full, completed from reference TRBV5-1 and TRBJ2-1, reads KAGVTQTPRYLIKTRGQQVTLSCSPISGHRSVSWYQQTPGQGLQFLFEYFSETQRNKGNFPGRFSGRQFSNSRSEMNVSTLELGDSALYLCASSPGTSGRYYNEQFFGPGTRLTVL.

The CDR3 loop is CASSPGVMNTEAFF. The CDR3 region has the DNA TGTGCCAGCAGCCCCGGGGTCATGAACACTGAAGCTTTCTTT. V is TRBV3-1 (or the pseudogene TRBV3-2) and J is TRBJ1-1; D unclear. Germline loops: CDR1 LGHDT, CDR2 YNNKEL (reference sequence). Trimming took 4 bases from V and 0 from J, leaving 9 bases between them. CDR3 length equals 14 residues.

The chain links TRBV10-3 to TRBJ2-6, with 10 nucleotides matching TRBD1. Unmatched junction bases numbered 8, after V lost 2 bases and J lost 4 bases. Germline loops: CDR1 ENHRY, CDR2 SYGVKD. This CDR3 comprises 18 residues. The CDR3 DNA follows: TGTGCCATCAGTGAGCTGAGACAGGGGGCGCCCGGGGCCAACGTCCTGACTTTC. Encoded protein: CAISELRQGAPGANVLTF.

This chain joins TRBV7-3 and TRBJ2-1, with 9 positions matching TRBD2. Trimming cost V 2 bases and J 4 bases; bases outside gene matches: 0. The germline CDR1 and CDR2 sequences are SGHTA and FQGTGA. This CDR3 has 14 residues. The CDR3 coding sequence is TGTGCCAGCAGCTTACTAGCGGGGTACAATGAGCAGTTCTTC. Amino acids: CASSLLAGYNEQFF.

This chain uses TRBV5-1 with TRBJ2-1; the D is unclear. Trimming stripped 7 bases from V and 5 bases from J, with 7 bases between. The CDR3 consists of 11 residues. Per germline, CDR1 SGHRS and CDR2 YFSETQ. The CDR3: CASRLNNEQFF. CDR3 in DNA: TGCGCCAGCCGACTCAACAATGAGCAGTTCTTC. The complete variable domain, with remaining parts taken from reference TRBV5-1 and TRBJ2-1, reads KAGVTQTPRYLIKTRGQQVTLSCSPISGHRSVSWYQQTPGQGLQFLFEYFSETQRNKGNFPGRFSGRQFSNSRSEMNVSTLELGDSALYLCASRLNNEQFFGPGTRLTVL.

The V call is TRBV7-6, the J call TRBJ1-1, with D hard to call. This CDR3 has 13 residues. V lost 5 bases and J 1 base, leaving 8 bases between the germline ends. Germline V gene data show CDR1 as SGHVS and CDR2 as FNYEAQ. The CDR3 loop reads CASSTRSNTEAFF. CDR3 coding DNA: TGTGCCAGCAGCACCAGGTCGAACACTGAAGCTTTCTTT. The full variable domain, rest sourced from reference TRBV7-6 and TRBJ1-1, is GAGVSQSPRYKVTKRGQDVALRCDPISGHVSLYWYRQALGQGPEFLTYFNYEAQQDKSGLPNDRFSAERPEGSISTLTIQRTEQRDSAMYRCASSTRSNTEAFFGQGTRLTVV.

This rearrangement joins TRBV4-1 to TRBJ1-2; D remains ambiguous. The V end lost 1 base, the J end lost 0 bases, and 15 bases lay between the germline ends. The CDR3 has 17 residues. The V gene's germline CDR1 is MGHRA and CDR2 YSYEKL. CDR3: CASSQGPAVRANYGYTF. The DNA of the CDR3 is TGCGCCAGCAGCCAAGGCCCGGCGGTGAGAGCTAACTATGGCTACACCTTC.

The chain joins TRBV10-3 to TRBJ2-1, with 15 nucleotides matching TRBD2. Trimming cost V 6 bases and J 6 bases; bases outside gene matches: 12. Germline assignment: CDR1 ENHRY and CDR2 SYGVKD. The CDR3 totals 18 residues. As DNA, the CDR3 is TGTGCCATCAGAACTGGACTAGCGGGAGGGCCTTCCCCCAATGAGCAGTTCTTC. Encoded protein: CAIRTGLAGGPSPNEQFF.

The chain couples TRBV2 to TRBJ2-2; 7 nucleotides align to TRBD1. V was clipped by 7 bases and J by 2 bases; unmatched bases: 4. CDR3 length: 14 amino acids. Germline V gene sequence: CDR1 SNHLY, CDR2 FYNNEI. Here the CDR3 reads CASTGDSNTGELFF. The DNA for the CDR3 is TGTGCCAGCACCGGGGACAGCAACACCGGGGAGCTGTTTTTT.

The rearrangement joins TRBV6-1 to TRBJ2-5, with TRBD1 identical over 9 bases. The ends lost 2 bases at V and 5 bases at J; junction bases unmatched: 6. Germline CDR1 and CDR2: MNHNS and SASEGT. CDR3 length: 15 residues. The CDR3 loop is CASSERGQGWETQYF. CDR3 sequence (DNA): TGTGCCAGCAGTGAAAGGGGACAGGGTTGGGAGACCCAGTACTTC.

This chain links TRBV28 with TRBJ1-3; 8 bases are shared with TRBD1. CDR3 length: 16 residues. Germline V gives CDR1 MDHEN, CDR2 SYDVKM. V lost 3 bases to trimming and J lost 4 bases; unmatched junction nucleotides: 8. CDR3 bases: TGTGCCAGCAGTTTCAGGGGGCGCAACGACGGAAACACCATATATTTT. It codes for CASSFRGRNDGNTIYF.

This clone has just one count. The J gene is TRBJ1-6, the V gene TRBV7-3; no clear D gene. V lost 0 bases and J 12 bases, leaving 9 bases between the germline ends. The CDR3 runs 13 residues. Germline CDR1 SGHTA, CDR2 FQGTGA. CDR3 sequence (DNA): TGTGCCAGCAGCTTAACTCCTGGCGGACCCCTCCACTTT. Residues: CASSLTPGGPLHF.

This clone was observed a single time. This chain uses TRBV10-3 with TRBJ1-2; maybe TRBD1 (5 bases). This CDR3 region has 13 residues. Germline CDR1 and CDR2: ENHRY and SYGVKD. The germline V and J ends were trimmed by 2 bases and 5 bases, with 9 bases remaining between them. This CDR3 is CAISESQGYGYTF. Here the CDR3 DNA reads TGTGCCATCAGTGAGAGTCAGGGTTATGGCTACACCTTC.

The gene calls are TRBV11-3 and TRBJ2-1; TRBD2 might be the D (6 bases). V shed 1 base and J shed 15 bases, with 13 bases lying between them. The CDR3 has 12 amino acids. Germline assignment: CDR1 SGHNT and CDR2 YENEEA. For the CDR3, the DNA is TGTGCCAGCAGCTTAGGTGGCGGGAAGGGGTTCTTC. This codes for CASSLGGGKGFF.

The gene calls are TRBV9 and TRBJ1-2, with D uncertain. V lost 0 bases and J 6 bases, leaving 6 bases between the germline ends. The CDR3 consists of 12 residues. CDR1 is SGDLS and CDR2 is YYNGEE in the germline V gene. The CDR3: CASSVGRDGYTF. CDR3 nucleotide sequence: TGTGCCAGCAGCGTAGGGAGGGATGGCTACACCTTC.

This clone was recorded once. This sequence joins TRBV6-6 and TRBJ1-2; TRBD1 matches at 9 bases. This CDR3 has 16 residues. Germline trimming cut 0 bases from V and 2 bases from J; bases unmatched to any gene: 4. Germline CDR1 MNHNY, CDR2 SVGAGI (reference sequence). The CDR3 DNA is TGTGCCAGCAGTTACTCACCGGGACAGGGAAACTATGGCTACACCTTC. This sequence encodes CASSYSPGQGNYGYTF.